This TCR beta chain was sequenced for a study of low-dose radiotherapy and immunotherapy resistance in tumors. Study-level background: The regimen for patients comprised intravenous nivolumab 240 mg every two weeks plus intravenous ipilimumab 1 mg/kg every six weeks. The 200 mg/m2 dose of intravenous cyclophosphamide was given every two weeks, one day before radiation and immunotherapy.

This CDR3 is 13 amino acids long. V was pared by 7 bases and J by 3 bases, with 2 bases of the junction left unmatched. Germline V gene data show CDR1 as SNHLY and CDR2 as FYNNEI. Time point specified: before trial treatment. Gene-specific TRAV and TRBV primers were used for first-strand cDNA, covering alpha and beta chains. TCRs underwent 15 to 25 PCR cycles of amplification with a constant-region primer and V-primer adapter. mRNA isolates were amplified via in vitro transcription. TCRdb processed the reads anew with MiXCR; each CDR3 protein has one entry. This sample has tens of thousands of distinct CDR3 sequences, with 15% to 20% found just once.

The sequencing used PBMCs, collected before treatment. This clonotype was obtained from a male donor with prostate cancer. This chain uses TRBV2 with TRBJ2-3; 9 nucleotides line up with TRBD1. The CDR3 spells CASTGQGTDTQYF. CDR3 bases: TGTGCCAGCACCGGACAGGGGACAGATACGCAGTATTTT.